Shown below are 6 T cell receptor beta chains from a single sample sequenced in a study of graft-versus-host responses after intestinal transplantation. Profiling relied on immunoSEQ multiplex PCR, and the TCRdb table lists in-frame clones only, not all of them. Of 85,000 to 95,000 clones in the sample, 85% to 95% were seen once. What these receptors recognize is not known. This material consisted of unstimulated CD8+ T cells sorted from spleen or lymph node cells, taken before intestinal transplant. Source of these receptors: a human donor who received an intestinal transplant.

The chain uses TRBV11-2 and TRBJ2-7; D is perhaps TRBD2 (6 bases). CDR1 SGHAT and CDR2 FQNNGV come from the germline V gene. Trimming shortened V by 4 bases and J by 2 bases, and 15 bases separated the two germline ends. The CDR3 loop spans 15 amino acids. The CDR3 loop is CASSYYRERTYEQYF. In DNA, the CDR3 is TGTGCCAGCAGCTACTACCGGGAGAGGACCTACGAGCAGTACTTC.

The J gene is TRBJ2-7, the V gene TRBV7-8; 7 positions agree with TRBD2. In germline, CDR1 is SGHVS, CDR2 FQNEAQ. J gave up 5 bases and V 3 bases, and 4 bases lay outside the gene matches. The CDR3 spans 13 residues. The CDR3 DNA reads TGTGCCAGCAGCTTGGAGACTAGCAACGAGCAGTACTTC. Protein product: CASSLETSNEQYF.

CDR3 sequence reads: CASRKDRGLFSPLHF. In DNA, the CDR3 is TGTGCCAGCAGGAAGGACAGGGGCTTGTTTTCACCCCTCCACTTT. The rearrangement uses TRBV25-1 and TRBJ1-6; 9 nucleotides agree with TRBD1. The CDR3 totals 15 residues. After removal of 6 bases from V and 9 bases from J, the junction contained 9 bases not matched to a gene. Germline V gene data show CDR1 as MGHDK and CDR2 as SYGVNS.

This chain connects TRBV19 to TRBJ1-5; 9 nucleotides match TRBD1. This CDR3 has 18 residues. After removal of 2 bases from V and 0 bases from J, the junction contained 8 bases not matched to a gene. In germline, CDR1 is LNHDA, CDR2 SQIVND (reference sequence). CDR3 coding DNA: TGTGCCAGTAGTATACTTCCGGGGGGACAGGGTAGCAATCAGCCCCAGCATTTT. Protein product: CASSILPGGQGSNQPQHF.

V usage is TRBV7-9 and J usage is TRBJ2-7; no clear D gene. Germline V gene sequence: CDR1 SEHNR, CDR2 FQNEAQ (reference sequence). The CDR3 totals 13 residues. V was cut by 5 bases and J by 4 bases, with 12 bases left in between. The CDR3 sequence: CASSPRQSYEQYF. DNA of the CDR3: TGTGCCAGCAGCCCCAGGCAATCTTACGAGCAGTACTTC.

The rearrangement joins TRBV4-3 to TRBJ2-7; a weak D match, TRBD1 (6 bases). Germline-derived CDR1 and CDR2 are LGHNA and YSLEER. This CDR3 has 18 amino acids. The V end lost 4 bases, the J end lost 3 bases, and 25 bases lay between the germline ends. This CDR3 is CASSPEQATGSIGYEQYF. CDR3 coding DNA: TGCGCCAGCAGCCCCGAACAGGCAACAGGGTCGATAGGCTACGAGCAGTACTTC.